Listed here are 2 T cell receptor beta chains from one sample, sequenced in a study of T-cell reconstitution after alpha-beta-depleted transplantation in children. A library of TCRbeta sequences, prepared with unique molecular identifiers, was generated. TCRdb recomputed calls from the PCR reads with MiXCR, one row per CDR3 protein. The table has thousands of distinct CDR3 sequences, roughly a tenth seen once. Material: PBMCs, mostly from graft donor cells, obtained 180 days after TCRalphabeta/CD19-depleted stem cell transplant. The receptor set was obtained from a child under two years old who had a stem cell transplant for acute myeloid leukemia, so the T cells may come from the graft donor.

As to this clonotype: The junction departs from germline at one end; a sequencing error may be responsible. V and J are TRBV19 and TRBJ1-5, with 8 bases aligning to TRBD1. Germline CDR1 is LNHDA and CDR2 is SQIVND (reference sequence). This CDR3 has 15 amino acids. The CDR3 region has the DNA TGTGCCAGTAGTCCCCAGGGGGCCTATAATCAGCCCCAGCATTTC. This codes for CASSPQGAYNQPQHF.

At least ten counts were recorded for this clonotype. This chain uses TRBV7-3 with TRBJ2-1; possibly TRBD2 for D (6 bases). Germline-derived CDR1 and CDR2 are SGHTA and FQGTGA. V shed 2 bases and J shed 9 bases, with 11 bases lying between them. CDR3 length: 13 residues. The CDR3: CASSLGGKSEQFF. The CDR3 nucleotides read TGTGCCAGCAGCTTAGGCGGGAAATCTGAGCAGTTCTTC.